The subject of this entry is one T cell receptor (beta chain). The antigen is undetermined. The data originate from a study of human versus mouse CDR3 diversity and MHC coevolution. On the study more broadly: immunoSEQ was reported to reach one in 200,000 T cells sensitivity.

Findings and limits, study-wide: Humans had the largest estimated TCR beta repertoire, some 1.7 million clonotypes.

Clones were sequenced by immunoSEQ multiplex PCR, and TCRdb holds only the in-frame ones, with some missing. Here the sample spans about 81,000 clones, 93% being singletons. The clonotype was recovered from a person between 25 and 75 years old in good health. Sequenced: naive CD4+ T cells from blood. The subset denotes: CD45RO-negative CD62L-positive naive CD4 T cells.

CDR3 nucleotide sequence: TGTGCCAGCAGTGAACGCGGAGCACCACAGAACACTGAAGCTTTCTTT. It translates to CASSERGAPQNTEAFF. The chain has TRBV6-1 and TRBJ1-1; D uncertain. The V end lost 2 bases, the J end lost 1 base, and 14 bases lay between the germline ends. This CDR3 has 16 residues. The germline V gene encodes CDR1 MNHNS and CDR2 SASEGT.